These T cell receptor beta chains were read from a single sample in a study of CD8+ T cells in alopecia areata. This table comes from immunoSEQ multiplex PCR, and its TCRdb copy is limited to in-frame clones, with some not included. The sample yields about 130,000 clones, almost 50% seen once. The material was CD8+ T cells sorted from blood, obtained at week 0. The source is a human donor with alopecia areata. Each CDR3 is given with its conserved first and last residue. A D gene is named only where the DNA matches it firmly. Clone size is stated in some rows and not others, as once, few, many or a class when expanded.

D: -
J: TRBJ1-2
V: TRBV25-1
size: few
CDR3: CASTPTGQSNGYTF
DNA: TGTGCCAGCACGCCGACCGGGCAGAGTAACGGCTACACCTTC

D: -
J: TRBJ1-1
V: TRBV29-1
size: -
CDR3: CSVALRVETEAFF
DNA: TGCAGCGTTGCGCTCAGGGTAGAGACTGAAGCTTTCTTT

D: -
J: TRBJ1-5
V: TRBV27
size: -
CDR3: CASSFQNQPQHF
DNA: TGTGCCAGCAGTTTCCAGAATCAGCCCCAGCATTTT

D: -
J: TRBJ2-7
V: TRBV13
size: -
CDR3: CASSSTGSYEQYF
DNA: TGTGCCAGCAGCTCGACTGGATCCTACGAGCAGTACTTC

D: TRBD2
J: TRBJ2-1
V: TRBV6-4
size: -
CDR3: CASSETSGGYNEQFF
DNA: TGTGCCAGCAGTGAGACTAGCGGGGGGTACAATGAGCAGTTCTTC

D: -
J: TRBJ1-2
V: TRBV7-4
size: few
CDR3: CASSGAFNYGYTF
DNA: TGTGCCAGCAGCGGGGCCTTTAACTATGGCTACACCTTC

D: -
J: TRBJ1-2
V: TRBV6-5
size: -
CDR3: CASSYRLLNSYTF
DNA: TGTGCCAGCAGTTACCGACTTCTAAACAGCTACACCTTC

D: -
J: TRBJ2-5
V: TRBV27
size: -
CDR3: CASSTSDWLETQYF
DNA: TGTGCCAGCAGTACCTCGGACTGGCTAGAGACCCAGTACTTC

D: TRBD1
J: TRBJ1-2
V: TRBV9
size: -
CDR3: CASNLGTDYGYTF
DNA: TGTGCCAGCAACCTCGGGACAGACTATGGCTACACCTTC

D: -
J: TRBJ2-7
V: TRBV29-1
size: few
CDR3: CSVGDFSSYEQYF
DNA: TGCAGCGTTGGGGACTTCAGCTCCTACGAGCAGTACTTC

D: -
J: TRBJ2-7
V: TRBV7-9
size: -
CDR3: CASSLAPTYEQYF
DNA: TGTGCCAGCAGCTTAGCGCCCACCTACGAGCAGTACTTC

D: -
J: TRBJ2-7
V: TRBV6-5
size: -
CDR3: CASSYTLRGAYEQYF
DNA: TGTGCCAGCAGTTACACCCTCAGGGGCGCCTACGAGCAGTACTTC

D: -
J: TRBJ2-7
V: TRBV6-5
size: few
CDR3: CASSNGLGVYEQYF
DNA: TGTGCCAGCAGCAACGGGTTAGGGGTCTACGAGCAGTACTTC

D: TRBD2
J: TRBJ2-3
V: TRBV6-6
size: -
CDR3: CASSDLAGGPGDTQYF
DNA: TGTGCCAGCAGCGACTTAGCGGGGGGGCCCGGAGATACGCAGTATTTT

D: TRBD2
J: TRBJ2-7
V: TRBV30
size: -
CDR3: CAWSVQAGGHEQYF
DNA: TGTGCCTGGAGTGTACAAGCGGGGGGGCACGAGCAGTACTTC

D: TRBD1
J: TRBJ2-7
V: TRBV5-1
size: -
CDR3: CASSKGQGMRYEQYF
DNA: TGCGCCAGCAGCAAGGGACAGGGGATGCGCTACGAGCAGTACTTC

D: -
J: TRBJ2-7
V: TRBV2
size: -
CDR3: CASSESRTISYEQYF
DNA: TGTGCCAGCAGTGAATCCCGGACAATATCCTACGAGCAGTACTTC

D: TRBD1
J: TRBJ1-1
V: TRBV9
size: -
CDR3: CASSVGDSNTEAFF
DNA: TGTGCCAGCAGCGTAGGGGACAGCAACACTGAAGCTTTCTTT

D: -
J: TRBJ2-5
V: TRBV4-1
size: few
CDR3: CASSQDQETQYF
DNA: TGCGCCAGCAGCCAAGACCAAGAGACCCAGTACTTC

D: TRBD1
J: TRBJ2-3
V: TRBV6-4
size: many
CDR3: CASSDSTGGPDTQYF
DNA: TGTGCCAGCAGTGACTCGACAGGGGGCCCAGATACGCAGTATTTT

D: -
J: TRBJ1-1
V: TRBV4-2
size: few
CDR3: CASSRRGAYTEAFF
DNA: TGTGCCAGCAGCCGAAGGGGCGCTTACACTGAAGCTTTCTTT

D: TRBD1
J: TRBJ1-2
V: TRBV9
size: few
CDR3: CASRRQGEYGYTF
DNA: TGTGCCAGCAGGAGACAGGGGGAGTATGGCTACACCTTC